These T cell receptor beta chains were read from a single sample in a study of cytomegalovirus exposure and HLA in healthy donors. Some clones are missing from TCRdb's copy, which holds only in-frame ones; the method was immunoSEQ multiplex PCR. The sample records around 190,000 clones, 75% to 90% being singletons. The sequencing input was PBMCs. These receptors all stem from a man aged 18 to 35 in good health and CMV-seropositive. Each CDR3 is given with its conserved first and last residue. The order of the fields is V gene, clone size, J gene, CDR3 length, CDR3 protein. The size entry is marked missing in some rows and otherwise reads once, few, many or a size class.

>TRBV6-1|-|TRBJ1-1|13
CASRKTVNTEAFF
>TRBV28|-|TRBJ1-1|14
CASRTQGASLEAFF
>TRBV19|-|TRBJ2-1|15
CASSISREPSDEQFF
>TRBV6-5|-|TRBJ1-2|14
CASRRQGQNYGYTF
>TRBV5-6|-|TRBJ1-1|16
CASSFPSTGGSTEAFF
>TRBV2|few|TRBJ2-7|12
CASKGRDYEQYF
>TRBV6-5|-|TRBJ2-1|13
CASSPSYYNEQFF
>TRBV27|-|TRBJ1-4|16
CASSLSWTGTNEKLFF
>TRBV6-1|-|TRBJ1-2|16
CASSETEIGGGYGYTF
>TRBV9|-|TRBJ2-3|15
CASSAQGGSIDTQYF
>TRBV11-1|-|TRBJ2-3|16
CASSFQASGNTDTQYF
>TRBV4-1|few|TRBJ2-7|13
CASSQTRYYEQYF
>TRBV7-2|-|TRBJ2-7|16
CASSLGSAGGLYEQYF
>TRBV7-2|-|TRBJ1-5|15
CASSPWTASNQPQHF
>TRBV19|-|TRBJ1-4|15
CASSISDRGDEKLFF
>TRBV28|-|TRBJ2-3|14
CASSLGFGRGTQYF
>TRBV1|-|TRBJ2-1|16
CTSSQDFRTSEGEQFF
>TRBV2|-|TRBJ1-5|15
CASSEQQPPNQPQHF